The 25 T cell receptor beta chains below come from one sample, sequenced in a study of T cells in women clearing cervical HPV infection. Clones were sequenced by immunoSEQ multiplex PCR, and TCRdb holds only the in-frame ones, with some missing. The sample data list fewer than 35,000 clones. The sample comprised blood buffy coat. The source is a woman between 18 and 69 years old with a cervical HPV16 infection that either progressed to CIN3+ or cleared (not recorded which).

With regard to this clone: The junction does not match germline at one end; this may be a read error. The read is 3 residues too short to cover the CDR3 end, so that end is filled in from the germline J gene. The chain links TRBV18 to TRBJ1-1; D is ambiguous. The CDR3 has 14 residues. Germline CDR1 KGHSH, CDR2 LQKENI. CDR3 region: CASSRGNSNAEAFF. The sequenced part of the CDR3 DNA is TGTGCCAGTTCCCGCGGGAATTCGAACGCTGAA.

The CDR3 DNA, read in part, is TGTGCCAGTAGTACGACGACAGGGTCATCGAGAGGC. Residues: CASSTTTGSSRG. The whole CDR3 reads CASSTTTGSSRGYTF. V gene TRBV19 combines with J gene TRBJ1-2; 7 nucleotides line up with TRBD1. The read gets to within 3 residues of the CDR3 end, and the germline J gene fills in the rest. Per the germline V gene, CDR1 is LNHDA and CDR2 is SQIVND (reference sequence). CDR3 length equals 15 residues.

As regards this clone: The read halts 3 residues ahead of the CDR3 end, with the missing end drawn from the germline J gene. The J gene is TRBJ2-6, the V gene TRBV19; 7 bases fit TRBD1. CDR1 is LNHDA, CDR2 SQIVND, per germline (reference sequence). V was pared by 5 bases and J by 0 bases, with 13 bases of the junction left unmatched. The CDR3 runs 19 residues. CDR3 in amino acids: CASSPTSPGQSSGANVLTF. CDR3 DNA, as far as it was read: TGTGCCAGTAGTCCAACTTCCCCGGGACAGAGCTCTGGGGCCAACGTC.

The CDR3 reads CASSLRAATNEKLFF. The DNA read from the CDR3 is TGCGCCAGCAGCTTGCGAGCTGCAACTAATGAAAAG. V usage is TRBV5-1 and J usage is TRBJ2-2; no clear D gene. The read terminates 3 residues ahead of where the CDR3 ends, so the germline J gene completes it. The CDR3 consists of 15 residues. In germline, CDR1 is SGHRS, CDR2 YFSETQ.

In regard to this clone: Read data end 3 residues before the CDR3 end; the end is taken from the germline J gene. The chain couples TRBV18 to TRBJ1-2; a weak D match, TRBD1 (5 bases). CDR3 length: 14 residues. Trimming pared 6 bases from V and 0 bases from J, leaving 11 bases between. CDR1 is KGHSH, CDR2 LQKENI, per germline. The CDR3 bases that were read are TGTGCCAGCTCCCCAGGGCCCGCTAACTATGGC. Its translation is CASSPGPANYG. The entire CDR3 is CASSPGPANYGYTF.

With regard to this clone: Sequencing ends 3 residues short of the CDR3 end; the germline J gene provides the rest. The chain uses TRBV5-1 and TRBJ1-1; 9 bases are a match to TRBD1. Germline CDR1 and CDR2: SGHRS and YFSETQ. This CDR3 is built from 14 residues. V was clipped by 4 bases and J by 5 bases; unmatched bases: 6. CDR3 region: CASSMGQGITEAFF. CDR3 DNA (partial): TGCGCCAGCAGCATGGGACAGGGAATTACTGAA.

For this clone: The read is 3 residues too short to cover the CDR3 end, so that end is filled in from the germline J gene. The rearrangement joins TRBV19 to TRBJ1-3, with D tentatively TRBD1 (5 bases). Germline assignment: CDR1 LNHDA and CDR2 SQIVND (reference sequence). The ends were cut back, 0 bases at V and 0 bases at J, with 6 bases in the middle. This CDR3 region has 15 residues. The part of the CDR3 DNA that was read is TGTGCCAGTAGTATAGAGGGACTCTCTGGAAACACC. Its translation is CASSIEGLSGNT. In full, the CDR3 is CASSIEGLSGNTIYF.

Note on this clone: The sequenced fragment ends 3 residues before the CDR3 boundary, so the rest is inferred from the germline J gene. The chain links TRBV11-2 to TRBJ1-1; D uncertain. CDR1 SGHAT and CDR2 FQNNGV come from the germline V gene. V dropped 3 bases and J dropped 3 bases, with 11 bases sitting between them. CDR3 length: 14 residues. CDR3 region: CASSFPGRDTEAFF. Incomplete CDR3 DNA: TGTGCCAGCAGCTTCCCGGGGAGGGACACTGAA.

About this clone: Read coverage stops 3 residues before the CDR3 terminus; the germline J gene supplies the remainder. The gene calls are TRBV18 and TRBJ1-2; D is possibly TRBD1 (6 bases). CDR1 and CDR2 from the germline V gene are KGHSH and LQKENI. The CDR3 has 15 amino acids. CDR3 in amino acids: CASSPNRAYSYDYTF. The DNA read from the CDR3 is TGTGCCAGCTCCCCTAACAGGGCTTACTCCTACGAC. Complete variable domain (other parts from reference TRBV18 and TRBJ1-2): NAGVMQNPRHLVRRRGQEARLRCSPMKGHSHVYWYRQLPEEGLKFMVYLQKENIIDESGMPKERFSAEFPKEGPSILRIQQVVRGDSAAYFCASSPNRAYSYDYTFGSGTRLTVV.

A remark on this clone: The sequence runs out 3 residues before the end of the CDR3; the remainder is reconstructed from the germline J gene. V and J are TRBV13 and TRBJ2-1; 9 nucleotides match TRBD1. Germline V CDR1 and CDR2: PRHDT, FYEKMQ (reference sequence). Trimming at V came to 5 bases and at J to 5 bases, leaving 7 bases not matched to a gene. CDR3 length equals 15 residues. The sequenced CDR3 bases are TGTGCCAGCAGCCCCGGACAGGGGAGGGACAATGAG. Translating gives CASSPGQGRDNE. The whole CDR3 sequence reads CASSPGQGRDNEQFF. Filled out from reference TRBV13 and TRBJ2-1, the complete variable domain reads AAGVIQSPRHLIKEKRETATLKCYPIPRHDTVYWYQQGPGQDPQFLISFYEKMQSDKGSIPDRFSAQQFSDYHSELNMSSLELGDSALYFCASSPGQGRDNEQFFGPGTRLTVL.

To note about this clone: The read finishes 3 residues shy of the CDR3 end, and the germline J gene is used to complete it. The gene calls are TRBV18 and TRBJ1-2, with D uncertain. V shed 4 bases and J shed 0 bases, with 9 bases lying between them. CDR3 length: 14 residues. Per germline, CDR1 KGHSH and CDR2 LQKENI. CDR3 residues: CASSLEQTNYGYTF. The part of the CDR3 DNA that was read is TGTGCCAGCTCACTCGAACAAACTAACTATGGC.

A word on this clone: The read ends 3 residues early relative to the CDR3; the germline J gene fills the gap. The chain combines TRBV11-2 with TRBJ2-7; 7 bases align to TRBD1. The germline V gene encodes CDR1 SGHAT and CDR2 FQNNGV. V gave up 6 bases and J gave up 0 bases; unmatched junction bases: 8. The CDR3 is 15 residues long. CDR3 DNA, as far as it was read: TGTGCCAGCAGGCCACTCTGGGACAGCTCCTACGAG. The encoded protein is CASRPLWDSSYE. The whole CDR3 protein is CASRPLWDSSYEQYF.

As to this clone: From the germline J gene comes the end of the CDR3, since the read stops 3 residues before it. V is TRBV27 and J is TRBJ2-3, with 9 bases aligning to TRBD1. The CDR3 contains 13 residues. The trim removed 6 bases at V and 3 bases at J, leaving 1 base unmatched. Germline loops: CDR1 MNHEY, CDR2 SMNVEV (reference sequence). The CDR3 loop reads CASRDRGTDTQYF. The sequenced part of the CDR3 DNA is TGTGCCAGCAGGGACAGGGGAACAGATACG.

Comment on this clone: The read ends 3 residues before the CDR3 terminus; that terminus is restored from the germline J gene. V gene TRBV18 combines with J gene TRBJ1-1; maybe TRBD1 (5 bases). The CDR3 runs 13 residues. V lost 5 bases, J lost 1 base, and 8 bases lay in between. Germline values: CDR1 KGHSH, CDR2 LQKENI. The part of the CDR3 DNA that was read is TGTGCCAGCTCAGACAGCGAGAACACTGAA. This encodes CASSDSENTE. The complete CDR3 protein is CASSDSENTEAFF.

As for this clone: The sequenced fragment ends 3 residues before the CDR3 boundary, so the rest is inferred from the germline J gene. The chain couples TRBV2 to TRBJ1-2; D call uncertain. This CDR3 is 11 amino acids long. V lost 6 bases and J lost 2, with 4 bases in between. In germline, CDR1 is SNHLY, CDR2 FYNNEI. The CDR3 region is CASSLNYGYTF. The covered CDR3 bases are TGTGCCAGCAGCCTGAACTATGGC.

In the case of this clone: Read data end 3 residues before the CDR3 end; the end is taken from the germline J gene. The V and J genes are TRBV11-2 and TRBJ2-5; D gene unclear. V was cut by 1 base and J by 7 bases, with 16 bases left in between. The CDR3 extends over 15 amino acids. Germline CDR1 and CDR2: SGHAT and FQNNGV. CDR3 sequence reads: CASSLVAGRGWTQYF. The sequenced CDR3 bases are TGTGCCAGCAGCTTAGTGGCCGGCCGCGGATGGACC.

Remarks on this clone: The CDR3 end falls 3 residues outside the read, so it is completed with the germline J gene. This chain connects TRBV10-3 to TRBJ2-1; 8 bases match TRBD2. There are 16 residues in the CDR3. Unmatched junction bases numbered 16, after V lost 8 bases and J lost 7 bases. Germline assignment: CDR1 ENHRY and CDR2 SYGVKD. This CDR3 reads CAILDPSEPGGNEQFF. The CDR3 DNA, read in part, is TGTGCCATCCTCGATCCATCGGAACCGGGGGGGAATGAG.

Details on this clone: The CDR3 end is not reached by the read, which stops 3 residues before it; the germline J gene fills it in. The chain employs TRBV29-1 and TRBJ2-2; tentative D call: TRBD1 (6 bases). V dropped 1 base and J dropped 6 bases, with 21 bases sitting between them. This CDR3 is built from 17 residues. Looked up from germline, CDR1 is SQVTM and CDR2 is ANQGSEA. This CDR3 is CSVEAFRPGAFPGELFF. The part of the CDR3 DNA that was read is TGCAGCGTTGAAGCTTTTAGGCCAGGGGCTTTTCCCGGGGAG.

CDR3 amino acids: CASTFPGGEDGYTF. The CDR3 bases that were read are TGTGCCAGCACCTTTCCGGGGGGTGAGGATGGC. The J gene is TRBJ1-2, the V gene TRBV5-6; possible D gene TRBD1, 5 bases. The observed sequence ends 3 residues before the CDR3 terminus, with the missing tail filled in from the germline J gene. Germline V lookup: CDR1 SGHDT, CDR2 YYEEEE. The germline V and J ends were trimmed by 6 bases and 6 bases, with 18 bases remaining between them. The CDR3 totals 14 residues.

Turning to this clone: Read sequence stops 3 residues before the CDR3 end, and the germline J gene provides the missing end. The chain has TRBV11-2 and TRBJ2-7; 11 bases align to TRBD2. The CDR3 is made up of 14 amino acids. Germline loops: CDR1 SGHAT, CDR2 FQNNGV. Trimming removed 4 bases from V and 3 bases from J; junction bases left unmatched: 2. The CDR3 DNA, read in part, is TGTGCCAGCAGCTCCGGGACTAGCGGCTACGAG. Amino acids: CASSSGTSGYE. The whole CDR3 sequence is CASSSGTSGYEQYF.

Of note for this clone: The CDR3 extends 3 residues past the end of the read, so its final part is completed from the germline J gene. The chain carries TRBV7-6 and TRBJ2-2, with TRBD1 matching over 10 bases. With V trimmed by 4 bases and J by 5 bases, 4 bases remained unmatched. CDR3 size: 15 residues. Germline CDR1 reads SGHVS; CDR2 reads FNYEAQ. CDR3 amino acids: CASSSGQGKTGELFF. The DNA read from the CDR3 is TGTGCCAGCAGCTCGGGACAGGGGAAGACCGGGGAG.

Of note for this clone: The DNA ends 3 residues before the CDR3 does, and the rest of the CDR3 is filled in from the germline J gene. This chain uses TRBV7-8 with TRBJ2-7, with D tentatively TRBD1 (6 bases). Germline CDR1 is SGHVS and CDR2 is FQNEAQ. The CDR3 is made up of 14 amino acids. With 7 bases removed from V and 0 bases from J, the gap between germline ends came to 13 bases. CDR3 loop: CASTFRDNSYEQYF. The sequenced part of the CDR3 DNA is TGTGCCAGCACCTTCCGGGACAACTCCTACGAG.

Of note for this clone: The read ends 3 residues shy of where the CDR3 ends; the end is completed using the germline J gene. The chain uses TRBV20-1 and TRBJ2-3, with 9 positions matching TRBD2. CDR1 is DFQATT, CDR2 SNEGSKA, per germline (reference sequence). The CDR3 is 16 amino acids. Partial CDR3 DNA: TGCAGTGCTAGAGATCTTCGCGGGGGGGCCGATCAGACG. Protein sequence: CSARDLRGGADQT. In full, the CDR3 is CSARDLRGGADQTQYF.

Notes on this clone: Read data end 3 residues before the CDR3 end; the end is taken from the germline J gene. The chain carries TRBV7-9 and TRBJ2-7; D is uncertain. V was trimmed by 5 bases and J by 6 bases, leaving 14 bases between them. Looked up from germline, CDR1 is SEHNR and CDR2 is FQNEAQ (reference sequence). This CDR3 has 13 amino acids. Here the CDR3 reads CASSHLALAEQYF. CDR3 DNA (partial): TGTGCCAGCAGCCATTTAGCCTTGGCCGAG.

Note on this clone: The read stops 3 residues short of the end of the CDR3; the missing end is completed from the germline J gene. The chain is built from TRBV18 and TRBJ1-2; 7 bases are a match to TRBD1. CDR1 KGHSH and CDR2 LQKENI come from the germline V gene. The V segment lost 2 bases and the J segment 4 bases; nucleotides outside the gene matches: 7. This CDR3 region has 15 residues. The chain's CDR3 is CASSPRDSDIYGYTF. CDR3 DNA (partial): TGTGCCAGCTCACCAAGGGACAGCGATATCTATGGC.